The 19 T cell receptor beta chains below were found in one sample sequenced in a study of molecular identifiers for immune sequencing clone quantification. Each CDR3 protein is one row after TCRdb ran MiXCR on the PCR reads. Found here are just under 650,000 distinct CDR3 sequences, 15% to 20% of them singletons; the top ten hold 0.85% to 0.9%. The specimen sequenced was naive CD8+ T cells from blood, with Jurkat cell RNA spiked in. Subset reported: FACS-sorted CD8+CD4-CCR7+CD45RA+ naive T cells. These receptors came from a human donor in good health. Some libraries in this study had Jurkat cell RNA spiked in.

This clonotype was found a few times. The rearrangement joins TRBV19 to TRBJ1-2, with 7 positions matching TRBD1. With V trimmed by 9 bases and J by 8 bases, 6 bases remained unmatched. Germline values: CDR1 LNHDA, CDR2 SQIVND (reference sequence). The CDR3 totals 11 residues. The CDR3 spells CASLTGYGYTF. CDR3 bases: TGTGCCAGCCTGACAGGGTACGGCTACACCTTC.

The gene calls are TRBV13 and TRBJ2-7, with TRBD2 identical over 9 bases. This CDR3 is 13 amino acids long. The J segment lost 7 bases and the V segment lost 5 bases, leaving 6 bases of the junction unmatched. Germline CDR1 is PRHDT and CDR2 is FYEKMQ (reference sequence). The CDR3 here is CASSTSGGLEQYF. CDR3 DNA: TGTGCCAGCAGCACGAGCGGGGGGTTGGAGCAGTACTTC.

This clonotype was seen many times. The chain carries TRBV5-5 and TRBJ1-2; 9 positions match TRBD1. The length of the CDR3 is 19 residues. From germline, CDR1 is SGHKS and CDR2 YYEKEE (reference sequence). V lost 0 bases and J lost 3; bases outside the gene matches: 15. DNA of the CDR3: TGTGCCAGCAGCTTGGCCGTTTTGCACAGGGGGCAGCTCGACTATGGCTACACCTTC. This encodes CASSLAVLHRGQLDYGYTF.

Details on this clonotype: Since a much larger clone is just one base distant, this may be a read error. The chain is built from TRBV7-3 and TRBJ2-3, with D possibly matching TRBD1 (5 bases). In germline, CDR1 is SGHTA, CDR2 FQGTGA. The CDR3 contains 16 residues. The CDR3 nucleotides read TGTACCAGCAGCTTAGAACCAGGACAAAGCACAGATACGCAGTATTTT. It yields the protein CTSSLEPGQSTDTQYF.

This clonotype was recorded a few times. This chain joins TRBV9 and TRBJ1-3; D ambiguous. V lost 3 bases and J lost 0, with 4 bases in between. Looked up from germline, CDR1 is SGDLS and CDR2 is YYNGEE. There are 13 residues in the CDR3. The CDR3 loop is CASSENSGNTIYF. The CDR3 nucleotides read TGTGCCAGCAGCGAAAACTCTGGAAACACCATATATTTT.

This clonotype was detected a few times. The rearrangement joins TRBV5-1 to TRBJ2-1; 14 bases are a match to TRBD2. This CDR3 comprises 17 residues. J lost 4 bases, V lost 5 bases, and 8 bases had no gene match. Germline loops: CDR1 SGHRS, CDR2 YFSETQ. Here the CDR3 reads CASSRTSGGPKYNEQFF. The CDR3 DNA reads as TGCGCCAGCAGTAGGACTAGCGGGGGGCCCAAGTACAATGAGCAGTTCTTC.

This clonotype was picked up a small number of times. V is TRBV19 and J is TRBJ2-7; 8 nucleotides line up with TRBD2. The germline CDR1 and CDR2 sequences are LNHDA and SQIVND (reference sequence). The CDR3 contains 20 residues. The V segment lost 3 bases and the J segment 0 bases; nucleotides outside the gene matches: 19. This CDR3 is CASSIAGRGGYKGFSYEQYF. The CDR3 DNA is TGTGCCAGTAGTATCGCCGGGAGGGGAGGCTACAAGGGGTTCTCCTACGAGCAGTACTTC.

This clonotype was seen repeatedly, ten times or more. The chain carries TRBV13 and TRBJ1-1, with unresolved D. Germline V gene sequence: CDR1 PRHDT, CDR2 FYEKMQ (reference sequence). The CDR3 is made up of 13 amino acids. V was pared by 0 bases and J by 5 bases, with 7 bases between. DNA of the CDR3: TGTGCCAGCAGCTTAGGCCGCCCAACTGAAGCTTTCTTT. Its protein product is CASSLGRPTEAFF.

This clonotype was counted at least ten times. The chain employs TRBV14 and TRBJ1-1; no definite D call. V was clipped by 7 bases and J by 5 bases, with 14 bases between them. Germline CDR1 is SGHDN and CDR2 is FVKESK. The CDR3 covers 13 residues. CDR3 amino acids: CASTTTAATEAFF. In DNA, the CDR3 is TGTGCCAGCACCACCACGGCCGCGACTGAAGCTTTCTTT.

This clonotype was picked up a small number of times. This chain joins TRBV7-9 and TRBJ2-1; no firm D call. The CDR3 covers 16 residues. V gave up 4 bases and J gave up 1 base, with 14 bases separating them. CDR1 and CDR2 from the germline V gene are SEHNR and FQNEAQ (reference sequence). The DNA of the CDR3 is TGTGCCAGCAGCTCTGGGAACAGCAAATCCTACAATGAGCAGTTCTTC. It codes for CASSSGNSKSYNEQFF.

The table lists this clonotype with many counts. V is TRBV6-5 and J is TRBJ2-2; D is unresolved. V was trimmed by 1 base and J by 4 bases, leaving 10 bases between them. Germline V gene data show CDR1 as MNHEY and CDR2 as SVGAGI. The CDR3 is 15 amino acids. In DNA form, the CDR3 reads TGTGCCAGCAGTTACTACTTCGGTGGCACCGGGGAGCTGTTTTTT. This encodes CASSYYFGGTGELFF.

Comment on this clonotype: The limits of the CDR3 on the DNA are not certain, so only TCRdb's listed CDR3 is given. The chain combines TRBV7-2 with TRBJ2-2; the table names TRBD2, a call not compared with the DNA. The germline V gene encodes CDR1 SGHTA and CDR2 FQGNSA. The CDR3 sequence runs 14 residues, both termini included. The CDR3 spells CASSARLVPGSCFF.

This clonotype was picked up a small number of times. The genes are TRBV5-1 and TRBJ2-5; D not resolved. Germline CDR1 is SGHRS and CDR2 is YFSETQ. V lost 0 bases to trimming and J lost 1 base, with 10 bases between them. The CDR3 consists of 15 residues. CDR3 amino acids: CASSLGVAFQETQYF. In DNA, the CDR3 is TGCGCCAGCAGCTTGGGGGTGGCCTTCCAAGAGACCCAGTACTTC.

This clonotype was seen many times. CDR3 sequence reads: CASSSSVTDTQYF. Written as DNA, the CDR3 is TGTGCCAGCAGCTCTAGCGTCACAGATACGCAGTATTTT. V is TRBV7-9 and J is TRBJ2-3, with a possible D match to TRBD2 (6 bases). Trimming removed 4 bases at V and 2 bases at J, with 7 bases between. Germline V lookup: CDR1 SEHNR, CDR2 FQNEAQ (reference sequence). The CDR3 runs 13 residues. Using reference TRBV7-9 and TRBJ2-3 for the parts outside the CDR3, the full variable domain is DTGVSQNPRHKITKRGQNVTFRCDPISEHNRLYWYRQTLGQGPEFLTYFQNEAQLEKSRLLSDRFSAERPKGSFSTLEIQRTEQGDSAMYLCASSSSVTDTQYFGPGTRLTVL.

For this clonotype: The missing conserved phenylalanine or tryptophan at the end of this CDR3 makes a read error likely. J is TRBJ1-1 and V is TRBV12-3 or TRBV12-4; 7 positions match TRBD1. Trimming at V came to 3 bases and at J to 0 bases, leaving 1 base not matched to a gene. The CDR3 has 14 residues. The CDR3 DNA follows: TGTGCCAGCAGTTTGGGACAGCTGAACACTGAAGCTTTCATT. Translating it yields CASSLGQLNTEAFI.

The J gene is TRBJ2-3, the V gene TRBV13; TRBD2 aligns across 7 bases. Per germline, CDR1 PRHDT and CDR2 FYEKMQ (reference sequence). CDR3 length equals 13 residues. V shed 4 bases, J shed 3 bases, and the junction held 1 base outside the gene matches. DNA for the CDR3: TGTGCCAGCAGCTCAGCGGGGACAGATACGCAGTATTTT. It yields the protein CASSSAGTDTQYF.

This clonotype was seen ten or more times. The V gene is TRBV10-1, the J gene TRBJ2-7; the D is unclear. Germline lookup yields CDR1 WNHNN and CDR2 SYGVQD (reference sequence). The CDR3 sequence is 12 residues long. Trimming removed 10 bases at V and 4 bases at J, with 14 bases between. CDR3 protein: CATRGRIYEQYF. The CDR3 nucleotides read TGCGCCACCCGAGGTCGCATTTACGAGCAGTACTTC.

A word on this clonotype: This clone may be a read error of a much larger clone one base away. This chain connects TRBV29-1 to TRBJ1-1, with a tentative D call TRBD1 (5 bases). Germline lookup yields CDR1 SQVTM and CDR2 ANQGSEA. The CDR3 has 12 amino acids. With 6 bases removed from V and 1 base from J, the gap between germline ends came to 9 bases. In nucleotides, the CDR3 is TGCAGCGTGACAGCTACGAACACTGAAGCTTTCTTT. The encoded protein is CSVTATNTEAFF.

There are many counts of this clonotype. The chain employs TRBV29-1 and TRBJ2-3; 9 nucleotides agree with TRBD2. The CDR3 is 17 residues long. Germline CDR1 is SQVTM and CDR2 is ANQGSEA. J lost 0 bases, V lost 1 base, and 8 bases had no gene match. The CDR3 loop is CSVEVSSGMVSTDTQYF. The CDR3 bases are TGCAGCGTTGAAGTTTCTAGCGGGATGGTGAGCACAGATACGCAGTATTTT.